This T cell receptor beta chain was identified during a study of T cell changes during pregnancy in multiple sclerosis. Per germline, CDR1 MGHRA and CDR2 YSYEKL. Trimming took 4 bases from V and 10 from J, leaving 16 bases between them. This CDR3 region has 13 residues. Measured with immunoSEQ multiplex PCR; TCRdb has only the in-frame clones, and not every one. Altogether tens of thousands of clones are present, 75% to 95% being singletons, with the ten largest covering approximately 1.3%. The sequence was obtained from a female donor in good health, enrolled as a control in a pregnancy study. The chain combines TRBV4-1 with TRBJ1-2, with D tentatively TRBD1 (6 bases). The sequences come from peripheral blood, collected after pregnancy. The CDR3: CASSPQGYLAYTF. The CDR3 region has the DNA TGCGCCAGCAGCCCCCAGGGGTATCTCGCCTACACCTTC.